This T cell receptor beta chain was found in a study of blood T cells in healthy people across ages. CDR3 length equals 14 residues. Germline V gene lookup returns CDR1 KGHSH and CDR2 LQKENI. V was pared by 5 bases and J by 0 bases, with 8 bases between. Using a J-beta primer mix together with a sample-barcoded 5' primer, a second PCR was run for roughly 6 to 11 cycles. Using its own MiXCR run on the 5' RACE reads, TCRdb lists one record per CDR3 protein. The sample comprises nearly 800,000 distinct CDR3 sequences, 20% to 25% of which are singletons, and under 4.5% rests with the top ten. These data also formed part of another study, on T cells of mothers and their children. That work adds: Slightly, though not significantly, more overlap was seen in related than in unrelated mother-child pairs.

Specimen: blood. The J gene is TRBJ1-3, the V gene TRBV18; perhaps TRBD1 as D (5 bases). This clonotype was obtained from a boy aged 5-17 years in good health. This CDR3 reads CASSRGNSGNTIYF. The CDR3 coding sequence is TGTGCCAGCTCAAGGGGAAACTCTGGAAACACCATATATTTT.